The 20 T cell receptor beta chains given below trace back to one sample, sequenced in a study of blood T cell repertoires in COVID-19 (dated by TCRdb to 2018 to 2021). The library came from the immunoSEQ multiplex PCR assay. This immuneACCESS table, as held by TCRdb, lists in-frame sequences with V and J called but not all clones. Of the missing ones, under half trace to an unresolved V gene in checked studies; the others have no known cause. The sample profile shows fewer than 75,000 clones; nearly 90% of them were found once. Roughly 1.4% of the sample is taken by the ten largest. Sequencing input: peripheral blood. The receptor source for this set is a man aged 55 to 69 with acute or convalescent COVID-19.

V is TRBV6-1 and J is TRBJ2-2; the D gene is possibly TRBD2 (7 bases). The germline V gene has CDR1 MNHNS and CDR2 SASEGT. Trimming removed 2 bases at V and 6 bases at J, with 19 bases between. The CDR3 totals 17 residues. CDR3 nucleotide sequence: TGTGCCAGCAGTGAAACTGGGAGGGGGGCGAGGTCCGGGGAGCTGTTTTTT. This sequence encodes CASSETGRGARSGELFF.

The chain links TRBV6-1 to TRBJ2-3, with D possibly TRBD1 on 5 matching bases. Per germline, CDR1 MNHNS and CDR2 SASEGT. The V gene lost 2 bases and the J gene lost 7 bases, with 7 bases spanning the gap. This CDR3 is built from 12 residues. The CDR3 spells CASSERTNTQYF. CDR3 DNA: TGTGCCAGCAGTGAAAGGACAAATACGCAGTATTTT.

This CDR3 is CASTFDSVDTQYF. As DNA, the CDR3 is TGTGCCAGCACCTTCGACAGCGTTGATACGCAGTATTTT. The rearrangement joins TRBV6-6 to TRBJ2-3; D possibly corresponds to TRBD1 (5 bases). The CDR3 runs to 13 residues. V lost 7 bases and J lost 6, with 14 bases in between. Germline CDR1 and CDR2: MNHNY and SVGAGI (reference sequence).

This chain joins TRBV5-1 and TRBJ2-7; no firm D call. The CDR3 length is 15 residues. The V gene lost 0 bases and the J gene lost 0 bases, with 10 bases spanning the gap. Germline lookup yields CDR1 SGHRS and CDR2 YFSETQ. The CDR3 sequence: CASSLEGRLSYEQYF. In DNA, the CDR3 is TGCGCCAGCAGCTTGGAAGGCAGGCTCTCCTACGAGCAGTACTTC.

V and J are TRBV11-2 and TRBJ2-2, with a tentative D call TRBD1 (6 bases). Germline V gene lookup returns CDR1 SGHAT and CDR2 FQNNGV. Trimming cost V 6 bases and J 1 base, with 12 bases left between them. The CDR3 is 15 residues long. CDR3 residues: CASRSLQGNTGELFF. CDR3 nucleotide sequence: TGTGCCAGCAGGTCATTACAGGGGAACACCGGGGAGCTGTTTTTT.

This clone was recorded once. The chain carries TRBV2 and TRBJ1-2; 8 bases line up with TRBD1. J was trimmed by 5 bases and V by 4 bases; bases with no gene match: 6. Germline V gene data show CDR1 as SNHLY and CDR2 as FYNNEI. The CDR3 runs to 14 residues. The DNA of the CDR3 is TGTGCCAGCAGTGCGGACAGGGCGAGGTATGGCTACACCTTC. This codes for CASSADRARYGYTF.

The chain is built from TRBV15 and TRBJ1-5, with D possibly TRBD1 on 5 matching bases. Germline CDR1 is LNHNV and CDR2 is YYDKDF (reference sequence). The V and J ends lost 3 bases and 1 base respectively, with 10 bases between them. The CDR3 covers 15 residues. In DNA form, the CDR3 reads TGTGCCACCAGCAGGGGGGGATCGAGCAATCAGCCCCAGCATTTT. Translation gives CATSRGGSSNQPQHF. Variable domain in full (rest from reference TRBV15 and TRBJ1-5): DAMVIQNPRYQVTQFGKPVTLSCSQTLNHNVMYWYQQKSSQAPKLLFHYYDKDFNNEADTPDNFQSRRPNTSFCFLDIRSPGLGDTAMYLCATSRGGSSNQPQHFGDGTRLSIL.

This chain links TRBV6-1 with TRBJ1-2, with D maybe TRBD1 (5 bases). The CDR3 has 12 residues. V was pared by 3 bases and J by 7 bases, with 9 bases between. The V gene's germline CDR1 is MNHNS and CDR2 SASEGT. The CDR3 bases are TGTGCCAGCAGTGACAGGGTGGGTGGCTACACCTTC. Translation gives CASSDRVGGYTF.

This chain joins TRBV5-1 and TRBJ1-1; D unresolved. CDR1 is SGHRS and CDR2 is YFSETQ in the germline V gene. This CDR3 region has 12 residues. The V and J ends lost 4 bases and 7 bases respectively, with 11 bases between them. Here the CDR3 reads CASSPPADEAFF. CDR3 coding DNA: TGCGCCAGCAGCCCACCGGCGGATGAAGCTTTCTTT. The full variable domain, in which reference TRBV5-1 and TRBJ1-1 provide the parts outside the CDR3, is KAGVTQTPRYLIKTRGQQVTLSCSPISGHRSVSWYQQTPGQGLQFLFEYFSETQRNKGNFPGRFSGRQFSNSRSEMNVSTLELGDSALYLCASSPPADEAFFGQGTRLTVV.

V is TRBV5-1 and J is TRBJ1-1; weak D call: TRBD1 (6 bases). The V gene lost 3 bases and the J gene lost 4 bases, with 13 bases spanning the gap. CDR1 is SGHRS and CDR2 is YFSETQ in the germline V gene. There are 14 residues in the CDR3. For the CDR3, the DNA is TGCGCCAGCAGCTGGGGCTCAGGGGTCACTGAAGCTTTCTTT. Amino acid sequence: CASSWGSGVTEAFF.

This chain uses TRBV10-1 with TRBJ1-2; the D gene is possibly TRBD1 (6 bases). The CDR3 covers 13 residues. Trimming removed 5 bases from V and 5 bases from J, with 12 bases in between. CDR1 and CDR2 (germline): WNHNN, SYGVQD (reference sequence). This chain's CDR3 is CASSMGARYGYTF. CDR3 sequence (DNA): TGCGCCAGCAGTATGGGGGCACGGTATGGCTACACCTTC.

The chain combines TRBV7-9 with TRBJ1-6; 7 nucleotides match TRBD1. CDR1 and CDR2 from the germline V gene are SEHNR and FQNEAQ (reference sequence). The CDR3 spans 14 residues. Trimming at V came to 4 bases and at J to 7 bases, leaving 4 bases not matched to a gene. CDR3 DNA: TGTGCCAGCAGCTGGGGACAGATCAATTCACCCCTCCACTTT. Its protein is CASSWGQINSPLHF.

V usage is TRBV4-1 and J usage is TRBJ1-5; 8 bases are shared with TRBD1. In germline, CDR1 is MGHRA, CDR2 YSYEKL. With 4 bases clipped from V and 5 bases from J, the junction kept 16 bases outside the gene matches. CDR3 length: 18 residues. The CDR3 nucleotides are TGCGCCAGCAGCCCCACCGACAGGGGCCCTCAATCTCATCAGCCCCAGCATTTT. This gives the protein CASSPTDRGPQSHQPQHF.

The V call is TRBV5-1, the J call TRBJ1-1; a weak D match, TRBD1 (6 bases). V lost 0 bases and J lost 7, with 13 bases in between. Germline CDR1 is SGHRS and CDR2 is YFSETQ. CDR3 length: 14 amino acids. The CDR3 region is CASSLEGGKVEAFF. Written as DNA, the CDR3 is TGCGCCAGCAGCTTGGAAGGGGGTAAGGTTGAAGCTTTCTTT.

The chain uses TRBV5-1 and TRBJ1-5; the match to TRBD1 covers 8 bases. The CDR3 consists of 14 residues. Per germline, CDR1 SGHRS and CDR2 YFSETQ. V shed 4 bases, J shed 6 bases, and the junction held 6 bases outside the gene matches. CDR3 nucleotide sequence: TGCGCCAGCAGCGTCGGACAGGGCACTCAGCCCCAGCATTTT. It codes for CASSVGQGTQPQHF.

This clone was observed once. The chain joins TRBV11-3 to TRBJ2-7; D not resolved. This CDR3 spans 15 amino acids. The germline V gene has CDR1 SGHNT and CDR2 YENEEA. V lost 1 base to trimming and J lost 0 bases, with 10 bases between them. CDR3 sequence: CASSLGGWSSYEQYF. CDR3 DNA: TGTGCCAGCAGCTTAGGTGGGTGGAGCTCCTACGAGCAGTACTTC.

This chain uses TRBV5-4 with TRBJ1-2; 7 nucleotides align to TRBD1. Germline V gives CDR1 SGHNT, CDR2 YYREEE (reference sequence). CDR3 length: 14 amino acids. V dropped 5 bases and J dropped 4; count of bases not matched to a gene: 8. Here the CDR3 DNA reads TGTGCCAGCAGTCCTGACAGGGTTCTCTATGGCTACACCTTC. Its translation is CASSPDRVLYGYTF.

This chain connects TRBV5-4 to TRBJ1-2; 8 positions match TRBD1. Germline values: CDR1 SGHNT, CDR2 YYREEE (reference sequence). This CDR3 contains 16 residues. V shed 5 bases and J 2 bases; nucleotides not matched to a gene: 11. In DNA form, the CDR3 reads TGTGCCAGCAGTGTGGACAGGGCGAGGCGCAACTATGGCTACACCTTC. This gives the protein CASSVDRARRNYGYTF.

The genes are TRBV19 and TRBJ1-1; TRBD1 is a possible D gene (6 bases). The CDR3 sequence is 14 residues long. V shed 4 bases and J shed 0 bases, with 9 bases lying between them. In germline, CDR1 is LNHDA, CDR2 SQIVND (reference sequence). CDR3 residues: CASSTDRLNTEAFF. The CDR3 DNA follows: TGTGCCAGTAGTACCGACAGGTTGAACACTGAAGCTTTCTTT.

The chain recombines TRBV3-1 (or the pseudogene TRBV3-2) with TRBJ2-7; 7 bases map to TRBD2. With V trimmed by 0 bases and J by 5 bases, 7 bases remained unmatched. There are 15 residues in the CDR3. Germline CDR1 is LGHDT and CDR2 is YNNKEL (reference sequence). The DNA of the CDR3 is TGTGCCAGCAGCCAAGAGATCATGCGGGGGAACGAGCAGTACTTC. Translating gives CASSQEIMRGNEQYF.